This is a list of T cell receptor beta chains from one sample in a study of chemoradiotherapy in HPV16-positive cancers. The assay was immunoSEQ multiplex PCR, and TCRdb's table has in-frame clones only and misses some. The repertoire holds about 67,000 clones, about 90% seen once, with roughly 4.2% in the top ten. This specimen consisted of blood, obtained from a patient who underwent chemoradiotherapy. These receptors were obtained from a human donor with HPV-associated anogenital cancer. Both conserved end residues are part of each CDR3. The D gene is left open where the match is weak. Clone size is stated in some rows and not others, as once, few, many or a class when expanded.

>TRBV9|TRBD2|TRBJ2-3|NA
CASSARGGTDTQYF
TGTGCCAGCAGCGCTCGGGGGGGCACAGATACGCAGTATTTT
>TRBV28|NA|TRBJ2-2|NA
CASSLFRRTYTGELFF
TGTGCCAGCAGTTTATTCCGCAGGACTTACACCGGGGAGCTGTTTTTT
>TRBV5-1|NA|TRBJ1-6|NA
CASSAGGNNSPLHF
TGCGCCAGCAGCGCCGGGGGTAATAATTCACCCCTCCACTTT
>TRBV2|NA|TRBJ1-1|NA
CASTHSPLTGIYAEAFF
TGTGCCAGCACGCACTCTCCCTTAACAGGAATCTACGCTGAAGCTTTCTTT
>TRBV28|TRBD2|TRBJ2-5|NA
CASTTGGETQYF
TGTGCCAGCACCACGGGGGGGGAGACCCAGTACTTC
>TRBV10-1|NA|TRBJ2-7|NA
CASSEYEGRGIYEQYF
TGCGCCAGCAGTGAGTACGAGGGCAGGGGCATCTACGAGCAGTACTTC
>TRBV6-7|TRBD1|TRBJ1-5|NA
CASSPEGDRESNQPQHF
TGTGCCAGCAGCCCGGAGGGGGACAGGGAAAGCAATCAGCCCCAGCATTTT
>TRBV19|NA|TRBJ2-2|NA
CASSMSRAPGELFF
TGTGCCAGTTCTATGAGCAGGGCCCCCGGGGAGCTGTTTTTT
>TRBV4-1|TRBD2|TRBJ2-1|NA
CASRTLPGLAGGEQFF
TGCGCCAGCAGGACCTTGCCGGGACTAGCGGGGGGCGAGCAGTTCTTC
>TRBV6-1|NA|TRBJ2-7|NA
CASSEGGSRYEQYF
TGTGCCAGCAGTGAAGGAGGGAGTAGGTACGAGCAGTACTTC
>TRBV15|NA|TRBJ1-5|NA
CATSWGASNQPQHF
TGTGCCACCAGCTGGGGGGCAAGCAATCAGCCCCAGCATTTT
>TRBV7-3|NA|TRBJ1-1|NA
CASSLKGLGTEAFF
TGTGCCAGCAGCTTAAAGGGCTTGGGTACTGAAGCTTTCTTT
>TRBV6-5|NA|TRBJ1-4|NA
CASRRSLNEKLFF
TGTGCCAGCCGAAGGTCTCTGAATGAAAAACTGTTTTTT
>TRBV6-5|NA|TRBJ2-3|NA
CASSPGTPDTQYF
TGTGCCAGCAGTCCCGGGACCCCAGATACGCAGTATTTT
>TRBV18|NA|TRBJ1-1|NA
CASSPPLGAVLTEAFF
TGTGCCAGCTCACCACCCCTGGGGGCGGTACTCACTGAAGCTTTCTTT
>TRBV2|NA|TRBJ1-4|NA
CASKGAVEKLFF
TGTGCCAGCAAAGGAGCAGTTGAAAAACTGTTTTTT
>TRBV9|NA|TRBJ2-7|NA
CASSVGDVYEQYF
TGTGCCAGCAGCGTAGGGGACGTATACGAGCAGTACTTC
>TRBV29-1|TRBD2|TRBJ2-1|NA
CSVNFGLAGGPQFF
TGCAGCGTTAACTTCGGACTAGCGGGAGGGCCGCAGTTCTTC
>TRBV5-5|NA|TRBJ1-2|NA
CASSVGGEGYGYTF
TGTGCCAGCAGCGTAGGAGGGGAGGGCTATGGCTACACCTTC
>TRBV4-1|TRBD2|TRBJ2-5|NA
CASSQGTSGRRETQYF
TGCGCCAGCAGCCAGGGGACTAGCGGGAGGCGGGAGACCCAGTACTTC
>TRBV25-1|TRBD1|TRBJ2-2|once
CASRKTGATGELFF
TGTGCCAGCAGAAAAACAGGGGCCACCGGGGAGCTGTTTTTT
>TRBV6-1|NA|TRBJ1-2|NA
CASRPPGFKDGYTF
TGTGCCAGCAGGCCCCCCGGGTTTAAGGATGGCTACACCTTC
>TRBV11-2|NA|TRBJ2-7|NA
CASNTWTASYEQYF
TGTGCCAGCAACACCTGGACAGCCTCCTACGAGCAGTACTTC
>TRBV7-9|TRBD2|TRBJ2-3|once
CASSPLLAGGSRDTQYF
TGTGCCAGCAGCCCGTTACTAGCGGGGGGTAGCCGGGATACGCAGTATTTT
>TRBV28|NA|TRBJ1-5|NA
CASRDSGSNQPQHF
TGTGCCAGCAGGGACTCGGGTAGCAATCAGCCCCAGCATTTT
>TRBV4-1|TRBD1|TRBJ1-3|NA
CASSQDRRQGTGNTIYF
TGCGCCAGCAGCCAAGATCGTCGACAGGGCACTGGAAACACCATATATTTT
>TRBV25-1|NA|TRBJ2-7|NA
CASSNQKSSASYEQYF
TGTGCCAGCAGTAACCAGAAGTCTAGCGCCTCCTACGAGCAGTACTTC
>TRBV7-3|NA|TRBJ1-2|NA
CASSLERWGYTF
TGTGCCAGCAGCTTAGAACGGTGGGGCTACACCTTC
>TRBV27|NA|TRBJ2-3|NA
CASSAAWATDTQYF
TGTGCCAGCAGCGCCGCTTGGGCCACAGATACGCAGTATTTT
>TRBV10-3|TRBD1|TRBJ2-7|NA
CATDGQGSYEQYF
TGTGCCACGGACGGACAGGGATCCTACGAGCAGTACTTC
>TRBV7-2|NA|TRBJ1-5|NA
CASSFASNQPQHF
TGTGCCAGCAGCTTCGCCTCCAATCAGCCCCAGCATTTT
>TRBV7-6|NA|TRBJ2-1|NA
CASSLESSYNEQFF
TGTGCCAGCAGCTTAGAGAGCTCCTACAATGAGCAGTTCTTC
>TRBV5-5|NA|TRBJ1-1|NA
CASSLVGVNTEAFF
TGTGCCAGCAGCTTGGTGGGGGTGAACACTGAAGCTTTCTTT
>TRBV18|TRBD1|TRBJ2-7|NA
CASSSPGQGYEQYF
TGTGCCAGCTCATCACCGGGACAGGGATACGAGCAGTACTTC
>TRBV7-7|NA|TRBJ1-4|NA
CATLGHGTSDATNEKLFF
TGTGCTACCCTGGGTCACGGGACGTCCGACGCAACTAATGAAAAACTGTTTTTT